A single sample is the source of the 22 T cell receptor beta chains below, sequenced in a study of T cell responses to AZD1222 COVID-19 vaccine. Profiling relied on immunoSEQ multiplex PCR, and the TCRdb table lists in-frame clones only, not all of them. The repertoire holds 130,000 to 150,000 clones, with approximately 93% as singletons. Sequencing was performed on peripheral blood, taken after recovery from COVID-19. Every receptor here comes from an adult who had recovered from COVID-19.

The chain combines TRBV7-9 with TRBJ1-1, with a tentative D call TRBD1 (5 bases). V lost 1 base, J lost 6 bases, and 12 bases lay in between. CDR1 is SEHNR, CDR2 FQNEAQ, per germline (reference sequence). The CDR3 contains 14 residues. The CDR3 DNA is TGTGCCAGCAGCTTAGAGGGGCTCGGCGCTGAAGCTTTCTTT. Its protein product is CASSLEGLGAEAFF.

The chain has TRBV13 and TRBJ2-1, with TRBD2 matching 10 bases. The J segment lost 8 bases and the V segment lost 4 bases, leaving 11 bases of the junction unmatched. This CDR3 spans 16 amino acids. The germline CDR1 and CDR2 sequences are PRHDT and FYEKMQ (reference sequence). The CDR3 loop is CASSSSGSPPRDEQFF. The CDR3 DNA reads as TGTGCCAGCAGCTCTAGCGGGAGTCCTCCCAGGGATGAGCAGTTCTTC. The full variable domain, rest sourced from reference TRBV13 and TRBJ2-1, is AAGVIQSPRHLIKEKRETATLKCYPIPRHDTVYWYQQGPGQDPQFLISFYEKMQSDKGSIPDRFSAQQFSDYHSELNMSSLELGDSALYFCASSSSGSPPRDEQFFGPGTRLTVL.

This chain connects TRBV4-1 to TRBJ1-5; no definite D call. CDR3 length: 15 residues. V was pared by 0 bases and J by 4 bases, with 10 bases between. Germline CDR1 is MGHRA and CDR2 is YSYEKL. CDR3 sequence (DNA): TGCGCCAGCAGCCAAGATCGTCAGCCTAATCAGCCCCAGCATTTT. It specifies CASSQDRQPNQPQHF.

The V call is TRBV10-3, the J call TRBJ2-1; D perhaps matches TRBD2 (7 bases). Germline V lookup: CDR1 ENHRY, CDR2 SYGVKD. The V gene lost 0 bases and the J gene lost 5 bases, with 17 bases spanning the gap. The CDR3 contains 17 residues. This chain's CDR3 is CAISESTLGGGNNEQFF. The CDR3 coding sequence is TGTGCCATCAGTGAGTCGACTCTAGGGGGGGGAAACAATGAGCAGTTCTTC.

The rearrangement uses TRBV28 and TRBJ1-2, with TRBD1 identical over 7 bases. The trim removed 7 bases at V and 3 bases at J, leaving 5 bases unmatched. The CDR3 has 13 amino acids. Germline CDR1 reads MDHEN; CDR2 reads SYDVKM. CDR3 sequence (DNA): TGTGCCAGCATCGAGACAGGGTACTATGGCTACACCTTC. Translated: CASIETGYYGYTF.

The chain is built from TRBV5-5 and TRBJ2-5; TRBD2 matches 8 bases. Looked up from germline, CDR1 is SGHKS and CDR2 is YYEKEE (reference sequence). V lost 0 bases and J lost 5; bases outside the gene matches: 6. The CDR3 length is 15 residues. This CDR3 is CASSLAGGAWETQYF. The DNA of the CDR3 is TGTGCCAGCAGCTTGGCCGGGGGGGCCTGGGAGACCCAGTACTTC.

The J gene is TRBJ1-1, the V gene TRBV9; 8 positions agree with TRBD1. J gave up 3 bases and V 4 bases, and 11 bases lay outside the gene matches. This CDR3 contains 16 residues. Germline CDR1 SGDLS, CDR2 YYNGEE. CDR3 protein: CASSPRQGWGDTEAFF. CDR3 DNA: TGTGCCAGCAGCCCTCGACAGGGGTGGGGGGACACTGAAGCTTTCTTT.

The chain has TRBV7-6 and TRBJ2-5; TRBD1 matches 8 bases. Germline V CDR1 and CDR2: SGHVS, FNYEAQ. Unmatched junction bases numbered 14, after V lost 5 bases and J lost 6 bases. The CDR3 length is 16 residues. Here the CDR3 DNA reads TGTGCCAGCAGCCCTAGGACAGGGTGGGAGAGAAAGACCCAGTACTTC. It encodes CASSPRTGWERKTQYF.

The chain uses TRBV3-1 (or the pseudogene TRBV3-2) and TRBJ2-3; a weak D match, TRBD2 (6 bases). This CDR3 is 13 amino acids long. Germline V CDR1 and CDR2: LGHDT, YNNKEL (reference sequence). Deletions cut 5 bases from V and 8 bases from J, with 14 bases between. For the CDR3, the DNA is TGTGCCAGCAGCTTCCAGACTAGTGGTACGCAGTATTTT. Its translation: CASSFQTSGTQYF.

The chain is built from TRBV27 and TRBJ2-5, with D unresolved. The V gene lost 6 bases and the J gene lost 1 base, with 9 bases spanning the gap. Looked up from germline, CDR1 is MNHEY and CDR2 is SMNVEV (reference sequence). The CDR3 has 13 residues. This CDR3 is CASRVRIQETQYF. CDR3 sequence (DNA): TGTGCCAGCAGGGTACGGATCCAAGAGACCCAGTACTTC.

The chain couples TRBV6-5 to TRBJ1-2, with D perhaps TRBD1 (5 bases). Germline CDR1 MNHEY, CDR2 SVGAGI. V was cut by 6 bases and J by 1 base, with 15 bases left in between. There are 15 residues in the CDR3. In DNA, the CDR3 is TGTGCCAGCAGGACCCCCGGGGCCTATAACTATGGCTACACCTTC. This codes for CASRTPGAYNYGYTF.

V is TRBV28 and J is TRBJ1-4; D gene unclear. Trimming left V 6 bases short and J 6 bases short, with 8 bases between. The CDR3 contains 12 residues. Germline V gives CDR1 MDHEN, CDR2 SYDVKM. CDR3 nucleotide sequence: TGTGCCAGCAGCTCCTCGGATGAAAAACTGTTTTTT. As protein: CASSSSDEKLFF.

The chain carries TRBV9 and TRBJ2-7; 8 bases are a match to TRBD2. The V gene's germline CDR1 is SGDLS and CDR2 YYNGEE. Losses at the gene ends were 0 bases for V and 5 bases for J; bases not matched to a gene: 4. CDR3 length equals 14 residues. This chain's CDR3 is CASSVVAGSHEQYF. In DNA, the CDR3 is TGTGCCAGCAGCGTAGTAGCGGGATCCCACGAGCAGTACTTC. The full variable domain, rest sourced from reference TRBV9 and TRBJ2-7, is DSGVTQTPKHLITATGQRVTLRCSPRSGDLSVYWYQQSLDQGLQFLIQYYNGEERAKGNILERFSAQQFPDLHSELNLSSLELGDSALYFCASSVVAGSHEQYFGPGTRLTVT.

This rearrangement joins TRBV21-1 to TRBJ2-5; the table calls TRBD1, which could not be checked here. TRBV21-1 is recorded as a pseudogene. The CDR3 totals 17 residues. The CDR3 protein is CASSPPGDRVLVETQYF. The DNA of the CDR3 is TGTGCCAGCAGCCCCCCAGGGGACAGGGTTTTAGTTGAGACCCAGTACTTC.

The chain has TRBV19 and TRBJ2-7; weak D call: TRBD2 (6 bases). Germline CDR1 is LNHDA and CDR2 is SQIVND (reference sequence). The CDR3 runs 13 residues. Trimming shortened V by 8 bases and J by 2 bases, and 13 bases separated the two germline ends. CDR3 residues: CASGGLQTYEQYF. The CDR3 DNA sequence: TGTGCCAGTGGGGGACTCCAAACCTACGAGCAGTACTTC.

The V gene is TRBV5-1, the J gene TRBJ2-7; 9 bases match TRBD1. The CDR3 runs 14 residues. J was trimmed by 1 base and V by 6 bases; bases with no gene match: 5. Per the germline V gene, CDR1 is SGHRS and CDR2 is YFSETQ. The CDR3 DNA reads TGCGCCAGCAAGTGGGGACAGGGTTCCTACGAGCAGTACTTC. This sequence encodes CASKWGQGSYEQYF.

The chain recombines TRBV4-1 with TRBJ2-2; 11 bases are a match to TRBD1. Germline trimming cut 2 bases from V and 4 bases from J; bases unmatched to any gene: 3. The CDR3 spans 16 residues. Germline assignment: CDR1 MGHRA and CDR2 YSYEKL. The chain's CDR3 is CASSQRGQGVTGELFF. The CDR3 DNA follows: TGCGCCAGCAGCCAACGGGGACAGGGGGTCACCGGGGAGCTGTTTTTT.

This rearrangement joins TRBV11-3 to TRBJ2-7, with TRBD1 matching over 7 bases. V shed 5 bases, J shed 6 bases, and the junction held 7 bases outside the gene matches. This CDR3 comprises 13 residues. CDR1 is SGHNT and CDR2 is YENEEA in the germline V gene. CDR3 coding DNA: TGTGCCAGCAGCCAGACAGGGCGTCTCGAGCAGTACTTC. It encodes CASSQTGRLEQYF.

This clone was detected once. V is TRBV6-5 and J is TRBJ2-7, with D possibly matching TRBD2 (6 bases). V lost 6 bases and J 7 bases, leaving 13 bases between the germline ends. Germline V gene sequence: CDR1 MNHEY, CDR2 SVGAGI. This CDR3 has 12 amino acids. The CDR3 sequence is CASRAGPGEQYF. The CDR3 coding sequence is TGTGCCAGCAGGGCGGGACCTGGGGAGCAGTACTTC.

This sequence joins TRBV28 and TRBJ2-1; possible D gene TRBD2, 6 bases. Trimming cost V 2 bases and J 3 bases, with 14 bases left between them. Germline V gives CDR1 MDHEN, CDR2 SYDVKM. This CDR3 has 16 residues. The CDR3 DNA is TGTGCCAGCAGTTTAAGTGTAAGGGGACTCTACAATGAGCAGTTCTTC. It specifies CASSLSVRGLYNEQFF.

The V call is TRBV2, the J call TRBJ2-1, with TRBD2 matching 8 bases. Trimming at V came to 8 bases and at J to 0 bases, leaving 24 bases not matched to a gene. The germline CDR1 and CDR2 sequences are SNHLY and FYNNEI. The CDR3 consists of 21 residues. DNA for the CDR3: TGTGCCAGCTCTAACCCGGGACTAGTTTTTGAGATAGCCCTCTCCTACAATGAGCAGTTCTTC. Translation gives CASSNPGLVFEIALSYNEQFF.

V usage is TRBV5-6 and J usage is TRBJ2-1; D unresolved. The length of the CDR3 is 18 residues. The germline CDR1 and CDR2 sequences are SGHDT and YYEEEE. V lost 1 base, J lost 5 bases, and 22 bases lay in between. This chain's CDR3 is CASSLFVWSPHLDNEQFF. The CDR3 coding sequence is TGTGCCAGCAGCTTGTTTGTGTGGTCCCCCCATCTCGACAATGAGCAGTTCTTC. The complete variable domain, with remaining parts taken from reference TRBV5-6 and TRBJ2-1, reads DAGVTQSPTHLIKTRGQQVTLRCSPKSGHDTVSWYQQALGQGPQFIFQYYEEEERQRGNFPDRFSGHQFPNYSSELNVNALLLGDSALYLCASSLFVWSPHLDNEQFFGPGTRLTVL.